These 29 T cell receptor beta chains originate from one sample sequenced in a study of blood T cells in healthy people across ages. For the second PCR, which ran for about 6 to 12 cycles, a sample-barcoded 5' primer and a J-beta primer mix were used. MiXCR, run by TCRdb on the 5' RACE reads, gives a single entry per CDR3 protein. This table has some 320,000 distinct CDR3 sequences, less than 30% appearing once. The sequencing sample was made of blood. The receptors come from a woman between 65 and 79 years old in good health.

The gene calls are TRBV7-7 and TRBJ2-1; no definite D call. The germline V gene has CDR1 SSHAT and CDR2 FNYEAQ (reference sequence). CDR3 size: 17 residues. V dropped 4 bases and J dropped 4 bases, with 20 bases sitting between them. The CDR3 here is CASSSSLGSTPYNEQFF. CDR3 in DNA: TGTGCCAGCAGCTCCTCCTTGGGCAGTACCCCTTACAATGAGCAGTTCTTC. The whole variable domain, filled in from reference TRBV7-7 and TRBJ2-1, reads GAGVSQSPRYKVTKRGQDVTLRCDPISSHATLYWYQQALGQGPEFLTYFNYEAQPDKSGLPSDRFSAERPEGSISTLTIQRTEQRDSAMYRCASSSSLGSTPYNEQFFGPGTRLTVL.

This chain joins TRBV6-5 and TRBJ1-6, with D possibly matching TRBD1 (6 bases). V dropped 6 bases and J dropped 8 bases, with 17 bases sitting between them. Germline V gene data show CDR1 as MNHEY and CDR2 as SVGAGI. The CDR3 extends over 15 amino acids. The CDR3: CASSPDRPVDSPLHF. DNA of the CDR3: TGTGCCAGCAGCCCGGACAGACCGGTGGATTCACCCCTCCACTTT.

V is TRBV7-2 and J is TRBJ2-5, with D perhaps TRBD1 or TRBD2 (5 bases each). Matching the DNA end better, TRBJ2-1 makes the J call doubtful. This CDR3 is built from 17 residues. CDR1 is SGHTA and CDR2 is FQGNSA in the germline V gene. The CDR3 DNA is TGTGCCAGCAGCTTAGTGTGGGGGAGAGGGGCACGGGATGAGCAGTTCTTC. Encoded protein: CASSLVWGRGARDEQFF.

This clonotype has more than one count but fewer than ten. This chain links TRBV4-1 with TRBJ1-2, with 9 bases matching TRBD1. The CDR3 runs to 16 residues. V gave up 1 base and J gave up 6 bases; unmatched junction bases: 9. CDR1 is MGHRA and CDR2 is YSYEKL in the germline V gene. CDR3 DNA sequence: TGCGCCAGCAGCCAAGCCCTGGGTCGGGACAGGGATGGCTACACCTTC. This codes for CASSQALGRDRDGYTF.

As concerns this clonotype: One junction end disagrees with the germline gene, perhaps due to a read error. The V gene is TRBV20-1, the J gene TRBJ2-1, with D perhaps matching TRBD1 (5 bases). The assigned J gene may be wrong: the sequence end matches TRBJ2-7 better. The CDR3 extends over 12 amino acids. CDR1 and CDR2 from the germline V gene are DFQATT and SNEGSKA (reference sequence). Here the CDR3 reads CSAGDRRLEQYF. The CDR3 nucleotides read TGCAGTGCTGGAGACAGACGCCTAGAGCAGTACTTC.

The chain recombines TRBV2 with TRBJ2-5; TRBD2 agrees at 8 bases. Judging by the DNA end, TRBJ2-1 fits better; the J call may be wrong. The germline V gene has CDR1 SNHLY and CDR2 FYNNEI. The CDR3 extends over 15 amino acids. The CDR3 protein is CASSASGLGNNEQFF. The CDR3 coding sequence is TGTGCCAGCAGTGCCTCGGGACTAGGCAACAATGAGCAGTTCTTC.

This chain uses TRBV29-1 with TRBJ2-5, with D perhaps TRBD2 (5 bases). This CDR3 spans 11 amino acids. Germline CDR1 SQVTM, CDR2 ANQGSEA. Trimming cost V 6 bases and J 11 bases, with 16 bases left between them. The CDR3 DNA sequence: TGCAGCGTGAAGGATCCTGGGGAGCAGTACTTC. It encodes CSVKDPGEQYF.

This chain links TRBV9 with TRBJ2-7; TRBD1 might be the D (6 bases). The germline V gene encodes CDR1 SGDLS and CDR2 YYNGEE. The CDR3 runs to 15 residues. V was trimmed by 4 bases and J by 0 bases, leaving 14 bases between them. CDR3 nucleotide sequence: TGTGCCAGCAGCCCGAGACAGGATAGCTCCTACGAGCAGTACTTC. Residues: CASSPRQDSSYEQYF.

This clonotype was seen a few times. CDR3 nucleotide sequence: TGTGCCAGCAGTGAATATGGGGGCGACTATGGCTACACCTTC. It encodes CASSEYGGDYGYTF. The J gene is TRBJ1-2, the V gene TRBV6-1, with D possibly TRBD1 on 6 matching bases. The germline V gene encodes CDR1 MNHNS and CDR2 SASEGT. Trimming removed 2 bases at V and 3 bases at J, with 10 bases between. The CDR3 is 14 amino acids.

This clonotype was picked up a small number of times. This chain joins TRBV28 and TRBJ2-2, with 10 bases identical to TRBD2. The CDR3 loop spans 14 amino acids. Germline CDR1 is MDHEN and CDR2 is SYDVKM. V was pared by 8 bases and J by 6 bases, with 6 bases of the junction left unmatched. The CDR3 loop reads CASHSGRRPGELFF. The CDR3, as DNA: TGTGCCAGCCATAGCGGGAGGCGGCCCGGGGAGCTGTTTTTT.

This clonotype has more than one count but fewer than ten. V is TRBV4-3 and J is TRBJ2-5, with 8 bases aligning to TRBD1. Near its end, the DNA agrees better with TRBJ2-7, so the J call may be wrong. Germline-derived CDR1 and CDR2 are LGHNA and YSLEER. This CDR3 has 14 residues. The CDR3 region has the DNA TGCGCCAGCAGTCATGGGACAGGTTCCTACGAGCAGTACTTC. It specifies CASSHGTGSYEQYF.

The chain links TRBV29-1 to TRBJ1-2; 9 bases agree with TRBD1. With V trimmed by 7 bases and J by 6 bases, 6 bases remained unmatched. Germline-derived CDR1 and CDR2 are SQVTM and ANQGSEA. The CDR3 has 12 residues. DNA of the CDR3: TGCAGCGCTAAGGGACAGGGAGATGGCTACACCTTC. This codes for CSAKGQGDGYTF. The variable domain in full, completed from reference TRBV29-1 and TRBJ1-2, reads SAVISQKPSRDICQRGTSLTIQCQVDSQVTMMFWYRQQPGQSLTLIATANQGSEATYESGFVIDKFPISRPNLTFSTLTVSNMSPEDSSIYLCSAKGQGDGYTFGSGTRLTVV.

This clonotype was seen only once. V is TRBV3-1 and J is TRBJ1-1; D is ambiguous. Germline CDR1 is LGHDT and CDR2 is YNNKEL (reference sequence). The CDR3 spans 14 residues. The V end was cut by 0 bases, the J end by 6 bases, with 11 bases between. The CDR3 is CASSQDLGWAEAFF. The CDR3 bases are TGTGCCAGCAGCCAAGATCTGGGTTGGGCTGAAGCTTTCTTT.

This clonotype was observed a handful of times. The J gene is TRBJ2-3, the V gene TRBV5-5; no clear D gene. The germline gives CDR1 SGHKS, CDR2 YYEKEE (reference sequence). The germline V and J ends were trimmed by 2 bases and 2 bases, with 3 bases remaining between them. The CDR3 extends over 12 amino acids. CDR3 in DNA: TGTGCCAGCAGCTTCGCCACAGATACGCAGTATTTT. Residues: CASSFATDTQYF.

The chain carries TRBV5-1 and TRBJ2-5; 7 nucleotides line up with TRBD1. This CDR3 has 15 amino acids. Germline V lookup: CDR1 SGHRS, CDR2 YFSETQ. The junction had 8 bases not matched to a gene; V was cut back by 2 bases and J by 4 bases. This chain's CDR3 is CASSLQGSRGETQYF. CDR3 in DNA: TGCGCCAGCAGCTTACAGGGGTCAAGAGGAGAGACCCAGTACTTC.

The chain recombines TRBV15 with TRBJ2-3; possible D gene TRBD2, 7 bases. Trimming removed 7 bases from V and 5 bases from J, with 16 bases in between. The CDR3 spans 14 residues. Per the germline V gene, CDR1 is LNHNV and CDR2 is YYDKDF (reference sequence). CDR3 in amino acids: CATTAGALLDTQYF. The DNA for the CDR3 is TGTGCCACCACCGCGGGGGCGTTGTTAGATACGCAGTATTTT.

This rearrangement joins TRBV4-1 to TRBJ2-7; D is ambiguous. From germline, CDR1 is MGHRA and CDR2 YSYEKL. The CDR3 is made up of 15 amino acids. Between the trimmed V and J ends, which lost 0 bases and 3 bases, there was a span of 12 bases. The CDR3 reads CASSQEALPLYEQYF. CDR3 DNA sequence: TGCGCCAGCAGCCAAGAAGCTCTCCCTCTCTACGAGCAGTACTTC.

The V call is TRBV28, the J call TRBJ2-1; TRBD1 matches at 11 bases. CDR1 and CDR2 from the germline V gene are MDHEN and SYDVKM. This CDR3 has 16 residues. Losses at the gene ends were 3 bases for V and 9 bases for J; bases not matched to a gene: 10. CDR3 region: CASSLPGQGASGEQFF. CDR3 bases: TGTGCCAGCAGTTTGCCCGGACAGGGGGCGTCCGGTGAGCAGTTCTTC.

This chain links TRBV5-1 with TRBJ2-7, with D hard to call. Germline lookup yields CDR1 SGHRS and CDR2 YFSETQ. V lost 0 bases to trimming and J lost 12 bases, with 16 bases between them. The CDR3 is 13 residues long. CDR3 bases: TGCGCCAGCAGCTTGGAAGACGCCGAGGTTCCGTACTTC. This gives the protein CASSLEDAEVPYF.

There are a few counts of this clonotype. This chain uses TRBV11-1 with TRBJ1-2; D may be TRBD1 (6 bases). The CDR3 has 14 residues. Germline V gene sequence: CDR1 SGHAT, CDR2 FQDESV (reference sequence). V was shortened by 5 bases and J by 2 bases, with 12 bases between the two germline ends. CDR3 coding DNA: TGTGCCAGCAGCCCCGCCGGGGGCAACTATGGCTACACCTTC. Its translation is CASSPAGGNYGYTF.

This chain links TRBV12-3 or TRBV12-4 with TRBJ2-5, with 7 bases lining up with TRBD2. The length of the CDR3 is 14 residues. V lost 6 bases to trimming and J lost 2 bases; unmatched junction nucleotides: 6. Here the CDR3 reads CASSPGGLQETQYF. DNA of the CDR3: TGTGCCAGCAGCCCGGGAGGTTTACAAGAGACCCAGTACTTC.

This clonotype has more than one count but fewer than ten. The DNA of the CDR3 is TGTGCCAGCAGGCCCGGGACTAGCGGGAACGAGCAGTACTTC. Its protein is CASRPGTSGNEQYF. The chain couples TRBV2 to TRBJ2-7, with TRBD2 matching over 13 bases. The germline gives CDR1 SNHLY, CDR2 FYNNEI. The CDR3 contains 14 residues. The J segment lost 5 bases and the V segment lost 6 bases, leaving 4 bases of the junction unmatched.

This rearrangement joins TRBV28 to TRBJ2-3; TRBD2 matches at 9 bases. The CDR3 contains 15 residues. The V gene end was trimmed by 4 bases and the J gene end by 4 bases; junction bases not matched to a gene: 6. Germline V gene lookup returns CDR1 MDHEN and CDR2 SYDVKM. The CDR3 spells CASSSLREGSDTQYF. The DNA of the CDR3 is TGTGCCAGCAGTTCATTGCGGGAGGGATCAGATACGCAGTATTTT.

The J gene is TRBJ1-3, the V gene TRBV4-2; D gene uncertain. CDR3 size: 15 residues. Trimming removed 0 bases at V and 2 bases at J, with 8 bases between. Germline lookup yields CDR1 LGHNA and CDR2 YNFKEQ. The CDR3 coding sequence is TGTGCCAGCAGCCAAGACCGCGGGACTGGAAACACCATATATTTT. It yields the protein CASSQDRGTGNTIYF.

The V and J genes are TRBV20-1 and TRBJ2-5, with a weak D call TRBD1 (6 bases). V gave up 6 bases and J gave up 3 bases, with 20 bases separating them. This CDR3 spans 15 amino acids. Germline V gene data show CDR1 as DFQATT and CDR2 as SNEGSKA (reference sequence). CDR3 sequence (DNA): TGCAGTGCGGAGCAATGGGACAAGAAGGAAGAGACCCAGTACTTC. This translates into CSAEQWDKKEETQYF.

Turning to this clonotype: This may stem from a read error, because a much larger clone lies one nucleotide away. No conserved phenylalanine or tryptophan ends this CDR3, so it is likely a read error. The chain joins TRBV12-3 or TRBV12-4 to TRBJ1-2; the match to TRBD1 covers 7 bases. CDR3 size: 12 residues. With V trimmed by 5 bases and J by 4 bases, 1 base remained unmatched. CDR3 DNA sequence: TGTGCCAGCAGTCGGGACAGCTATGGCTACACCCTC. It translates to CASSRDSYGYTL.

The chain employs TRBV3-1 and TRBJ2-2, with 7 bases lining up with TRBD1. V trimming: 3 bases; J trimming: 6 bases; junction bases outside the gene matches: 7. CDR1 is LGHDT, CDR2 YNNKEL, per germline (reference sequence). The CDR3 sequence is 15 residues long. CDR3 in amino acids: CASSHGTDLPGELFF. The CDR3 DNA is TGTGCCAGCAGCCATGGGACAGACCTCCCCGGGGAGCTGTTTTTT.

This clonotype came up many times. This chain joins TRBV29-1 and TRBJ1-1, with D possibly being TRBD1 (6 bases). The CDR3 is 12 residues long. Germline V gives CDR1 SQVTM, CDR2 ANQGSEA. V shed 5 bases and J shed 4 bases, with 11 bases lying between them. In nucleotides, the CDR3 is TGCAGCGTTAGGCGGGGGCTCACTGAAGCTTTCTTT. Its protein is CSVRRGLTEAFF. The full variable domain, rest sourced from reference TRBV29-1 and TRBJ1-1, is SAVISQKPSRDICQRGTSLTIQCQVDSQVTMMFWYRQQPGQSLTLIATANQGSEATYESGFVIDKFPISRPNLTFSTLTVSNMSPEDSSIYLCSVRRGLTEAFFGQGTRLTVV.

The gene calls are TRBV5-1 and TRBJ1-1, with 7 bases that match TRBD1. J gave up 7 bases and V 2 bases, and 8 bases lay outside the gene matches. Germline loops: CDR1 SGHRS, CDR2 YFSETQ. The CDR3 covers 14 residues. CDR3 in amino acids: CASSLQGTSGEAFF. CDR3 nucleotides: TGCGCCAGCAGCTTACAGGGGACGAGCGGTGAAGCTTTCTTT.